Listed here is a single T cell receptor (beta chain). The data were obtained in a study of T cell responses to AZD1222 COVID-19 vaccine. Trimming pared 4 bases from V and 6 bases from J, leaving 7 bases between. The CDR3 runs 12 residues. Assay used: immunoSEQ multiplex PCR; TCRdb lists only in-frame clones, some missing. The sample comprises approximately 190,000 clones, 93% of which are singletons, and less than 1.2% rests with the top ten. The sequencing used peripheral blood, collected 28 days after the second AZD1222 dose. V usage is TRBV12-3 or TRBV12-4 and J usage is TRBJ1-5; D is ambiguous. This sequence originates from an adult who received the AZD1222 COVID-19 vaccine. The CDR3 DNA sequence: TGTGCCAGCAGTTCACGGGGTCAGCCCCAGCATTTT. This gives the protein CASSSRGQPQHF.